A single sample is the source of the 16 T cell receptor beta chains below, sequenced in a study of CD8 T cells in seronegative destructive rheumatoid arthritis. Sequenced by immunoSEQ multiplex PCR; TCRdb stores in-frame clones only, minus some. The data contain thousands of clones, about 72% of them singletons. Sequencing used CD8+ T cells from blood. The source of these receptors is a woman aged 45 to 70 with seronegative destructive rheumatoid arthritis.

This chain links TRBV5-6 with TRBJ1-6; D may be TRBD1 (5 bases). Between the trimmed V and J ends, which lost 0 bases and 3 bases, there was a span of 7 bases. There are 15 residues in the CDR3. Germline CDR1 SGHDT, CDR2 YYEEEE. The CDR3 nucleotides are TGTGCCAGCAGCTTGGTGGGGGGCTATAATTCACCCCTCCACTTT. As protein: CASSLVGGYNSPLHF.

The rearrangement uses TRBV7-9 and TRBJ2-1; D call uncertain. Germline assignment: CDR1 SEHNR and CDR2 FQNEAQ (reference sequence). CDR3 length: 11 residues. Trimming shortened V by 5 bases and J by 9 bases, and 8 bases separated the two germline ends. The CDR3 reads CASSHGGEQFF. The CDR3 DNA reads TGTGCCAGCAGCCACGGCGGTGAGCAGTTCTTC.

The chain joins TRBV5-6 to TRBJ2-1; 13 bases agree with TRBD2. Germline loops: CDR1 SGHDT, CDR2 YYEEEE. The CDR3 consists of 17 residues. The trim removed 2 bases at V and 5 bases at J, leaving 7 bases unmatched. CDR3 coding DNA: TGTGCCAGCAGCTTAGCCCGAACTAGCGGGGGGGACAATGAGCAGTTCTTC. The encoded protein is CASSLARTSGGDNEQFF.

For the CDR3, the DNA is TGTGCCAGCAGCAATGCAAGGGGAAGGAACGAGCAGTACTTC. This translates into CASSNARGRNEQYF. The chain couples TRBV7-3 to TRBJ2-7, with D perhaps TRBD1 (5 bases). V was cut by 5 bases and J by 5 bases, with 16 bases left in between. Germline V lookup: CDR1 SGHTA, CDR2 FQGTGA. This CDR3 is built from 14 residues.

The rearrangement joins TRBV14 to TRBJ2-7, with D possibly matching TRBD1 (5 bases). V gave up 0 bases and J gave up 5 bases, with 11 bases separating them. This CDR3 region has 14 residues. Germline V lookup: CDR1 SGHDN, CDR2 FVKESK. This CDR3 reads CASSQDYQGDEQYF. The CDR3 coding sequence is TGTGCCAGCAGCCAAGATTATCAGGGCGACGAGCAGTACTTC. The variable domain in full, completed from reference TRBV14 and TRBJ2-7, reads EAGVTQFPSHSVIEKGQTVTLRCDPISGHDNLYWYRRVMGKEIKFLLHFVKESKQDESGMPNNRFLAERTGGTYSTLKVQPAELEDSGVYFCASSQDYQGDEQYFGPGTRLTVT.

The chain combines TRBV5-8 with TRBJ1-2, with D unclear. Trimming stripped 1 base from V and 5 bases from J, with 21 bases between. CDR3 length: 17 residues. From germline, CDR1 is SGHTS and CDR2 YDEGEE. The chain's CDR3 is CASSLPEDKFLRYGYTF. CDR3 in DNA: TGTGCCAGCAGCTTGCCGGAAGACAAGTTCCTACGTTATGGCTACACCTTC. Filled out from reference TRBV5-8 and TRBJ1-2, the complete variable domain reads EAGVTQSPTHLIKTRGQQATLRCSPISGHTSVYWYQQALGLGLQFLLWYDEGEERNRGNFPPRFSGRQFPNYSSELNVNALELEDSALYLCASSLPEDKFLRYGYTFGSGTRLTVV.

V usage is TRBV27 and J usage is TRBJ2-3, with TRBD1 identical over 11 bases. The junction had 9 bases not matched to a gene; V was cut back by 6 bases and J by 7 bases. This CDR3 has 15 residues. Germline V lookup: CDR1 MNHEY, CDR2 SMNVEV (reference sequence). CDR3 protein: CASSRTGGFGNTQYF. The DNA for the CDR3 is TGTGCCAGCAGCCGGACAGGGGGCTTCGGTAATACGCAGTATTTT.

The chain is built from TRBV10-2 and TRBJ1-3; a possible D gene is TRBD1 (5 bases). Germline values: CDR1 WSHSY, CDR2 SAAADI. Deletions cut 0 bases from V and 2 bases from J, with 11 bases between. The CDR3 spans 16 residues. This CDR3 is CASSESEWGAGNTIYF. For the CDR3, the DNA is TGCGCCAGCAGTGAGTCGGAATGGGGGGCTGGAAACACCATATATTTT.

The count of this clone is one. Here the CDR3 DNA reads TGTGCCAGCAGCTTGGGGACAGGGGTACATGATTCACCCCTCCACTTT. Its protein product is CASSLGTGVHDSPLHF. The genes are TRBV5-4 and TRBJ1-6; 9 positions agree with TRBD1. The germline V gene has CDR1 SGHNT and CDR2 YYREEE (reference sequence). V was pared by 0 bases and J by 8 bases, with 6 bases of the junction left unmatched. This CDR3 has 16 amino acids.

The sample holds one count of this clone. The genes are TRBV10-3 and TRBJ2-2; the match to TRBD2 covers 12 bases. The CDR3 covers 16 residues. V shed 6 bases and J 5 bases; nucleotides not matched to a gene: 7. Germline loops: CDR1 ENHRY, CDR2 SYGVKD. CDR3 sequence (DNA): TGTGCCATCAGGTCCGGACTAGCGGGGCGGACCGGGGAGCTGTTTTTT. Residues: CAIRSGLAGRTGELFF.

The chain is built from TRBV7-7 and TRBJ1-6; 11 nucleotides align to TRBD1. After removal of 4 bases from V and 9 bases from J, the junction contained 2 bases not matched to a gene. The germline V gene has CDR1 SSHAT and CDR2 FNYEAQ (reference sequence). The CDR3 runs to 14 residues. The CDR3 sequence is CASSSDRGLSPLHF. CDR3 nucleotide sequence: TGTGCCAGCAGCTCGGACAGGGGGCTTTCACCCCTCCACTTT.

This chain connects TRBV27 to TRBJ1-5; no clear D. V lost 1 base and J 3 bases, leaving 4 bases between the germline ends. CDR1 and CDR2 (germline): MNHEY, SMNVEV (reference sequence). CDR3 length equals 13 residues. The CDR3 DNA reads TGTGCCAGCAGTTTATGGGCCAATCAGCCCCAGCATTTT. Translating it yields CASSLWANQPQHF.

CDR3 sequence: CASSAQPWVPGTQYF. In DNA, the CDR3 is TGCGCCAGCAGCGCTCAGCCTTGGGTCCCGGGGACCCAGTACTTC. The J gene is TRBJ2-5, the V gene TRBV4-1; D unclear. The CDR3 consists of 15 residues. V gave up 5 bases and J gave up 7 bases, with 20 bases separating them. Looked up from germline, CDR1 is MGHRA and CDR2 is YSYEKL.

The genes are TRBV11-2 and TRBJ2-1; weak D call: TRBD1 (5 bases). The germline V gene encodes CDR1 SGHAT and CDR2 FQNNGV. V was cut by 1 base and J by 6 bases, with 7 bases left in between. The CDR3 is made up of 13 amino acids. The CDR3 reads CASSLGQGNEQFF. For the CDR3, the DNA is TGTGCCAGCAGCTTAGGGCAGGGCAATGAGCAGTTCTTC.

The chain links TRBV11-2 to TRBJ2-1; 7 bases are a match to TRBD2. CDR1 SGHAT and CDR2 FQNNGV come from the germline V gene. The J segment lost 7 bases and the V segment lost 4 bases, leaving 16 bases of the junction unmatched. The CDR3 is 17 amino acids. The CDR3 spells CASSSDLASGVWNEQFF. The CDR3 DNA reads as TGTGCCAGCAGCTCCGACCTAGCCAGCGGGGTCTGGAATGAGCAGTTCTTC.

The rearrangement joins TRBV6-4 to TRBJ1-2; 7 bases are shared with TRBD1. CDR3 length equals 15 residues. V gave up 2 bases and J gave up 7 bases; unmatched junction bases: 10. The germline V gene encodes CDR1 MRHNA and CDR2 SNTAGT. CDR3: CASSDTPQGMSGYTF. In DNA form, the CDR3 reads TGTGCCAGCAGTGACACCCCACAGGGGATGAGTGGCTACACCTTC.